This T cell receptor beta chain was captured in a study of T cell clones after liver transplantation. Study in general: Liver transplant recipients had immunosuppression withdrawal attempted within 2 years.

Profiling relied on immunoSEQ multiplex PCR, and the TCRdb table lists in-frame clones only, not all of them. The sample holds roughly 80,000 clones, roughly 83% seen once. The germline CDR1 and CDR2 sequences are LNHDA and SQIVND (reference sequence). This CDR3 comprises 15 residues. J lost 4 bases, V lost 7 bases, and 12 bases had no gene match. Sequences were derived from CD4+ T cells from blood, sampled at the 22-month timepoint. The rearrangement joins TRBV19 to TRBJ2-7; TRBD1 aligns across 8 bases. This clonotype was obtained from a human patient who received a liver transplant. Some T cells may be provided by the graft donor. This CDR3 reads CASKRQGRGGYEQYF. CDR3 nucleotides: TGTGCCAGTAAAAGACAGGGGCGCGGTGGGTACGAGCAGTACTTC.